This T cell receptor (beta chain) originates from a study of response to subunit inactivated influenza vaccine. Study-wide results and limits: Authors suggested each seasonal flu vaccination may recruit only limited numbers of new T cells.

From germline, CDR1 is SGHDT and CDR2 YYEEEE. V trimming: 3 bases; J trimming: 11 bases; junction bases outside the gene matches: 12. The CDR3 is 14 residues long. A remark on this clonotype: Antigen: not known.

TCRdb reprocessed the RT-PCR reads via MiXCR and lists one record per CDR3 protein. The table lists roughly 760,000 distinct CDR3 sequences, around 21% of them singletons. V usage is TRBV5-6 and J usage is TRBJ1-2; TRBD1 matches 8 bases. The material was PBMCs from blood, obtained around 5 days after vaccination. The sequence was obtained from a man aged 50 or older who received an inactivated influenza vaccine. The CDR3 sequence is CASSSGAGQGKYTF. As DNA, the CDR3 is TGTGCCAGCAGCTCTGGAGCCGGACAGGGTAAATACACCTTC.